In this sample, the clone carrying this TCR beta chain turned up many times. This sample was taken from a study of blood T cell repertoires in COVID-19. Study-wide context: Collection of acute and convalescent COVID-19 samples took place in the United States, Italy and Spain. The analysed material was cDNA or gDNA that came from T cells, B-cell-depleted T cells, or PBMCs.

In the authors' methods: Estimates of nucleated cell counts were drawn from the amplification of reference gene primers. Repertoires were generated with immunoSEQ multiplex PCR, while TCRdb's copy carries only in-frame clones and drops some. That table supplies the V and J calls and clone size; D and trimming were determined from the DNA. The data contain 150,000 to 200,000 clones, under 90% of them singletons. In germline, CDR1 is SGHTA, CDR2 FQGNSA. The V segment lost 2 bases and the J segment 2 bases; nucleotides outside the gene matches: 5. The CDR3 is 16 residues long. Specimen: peripheral blood. This chain connects TRBV7-2 to TRBJ2-1; 8 bases map to TRBD2. The sequence came from a man in his sixties with acute or convalescent COVID-19. CDR3 DNA sequence: TGTGCCAGCAGCTTACTCTCCGGGGGGGCCTACAATGAGCAGTTCTTC. Its protein product is CASSLLSGGAYNEQFF.